This T cell receptor (beta chain) is from a study of T cell repertoires in cytomegalovirus infection. On the study more broadly: Recently identified HLA-C-restricted CMV epitopes were used, and well-studied HLA-B-restricted CMV epitopes were used as well.

With regard to this clonotype: Its antigen is undetermined.

The length of the CDR3 is 15 residues. Germline CDR1 and CDR2: MNHEY and SVGEGT. Deletions cut 0 bases from V and 1 base from J, with 9 bases between. A single record per CDR3 protein comes from TCRdb applying MiXCR to the reads. The table lists roughly 990,000 distinct CDR3 sequences, 31% of them singletons, with around an eighth in the top ten. The clonotype originates from a human donor in good health (CMV status not recorded). Some clones in this sample may be carry-over from other donors' samples. The chain carries TRBV6-2 or TRBV6-3 and TRBJ1-1; D uncertain. The sample consisted of cultured CD8+ T cells from PBMCs, taken from culture after CMV antigen stimulation. The CDR3 DNA is TGTGCCAGCAGTTACTCGGTTCAGGCGAACACTGAAGCTTTCTTT. This gives the protein CASSYSVQANTEAFF.